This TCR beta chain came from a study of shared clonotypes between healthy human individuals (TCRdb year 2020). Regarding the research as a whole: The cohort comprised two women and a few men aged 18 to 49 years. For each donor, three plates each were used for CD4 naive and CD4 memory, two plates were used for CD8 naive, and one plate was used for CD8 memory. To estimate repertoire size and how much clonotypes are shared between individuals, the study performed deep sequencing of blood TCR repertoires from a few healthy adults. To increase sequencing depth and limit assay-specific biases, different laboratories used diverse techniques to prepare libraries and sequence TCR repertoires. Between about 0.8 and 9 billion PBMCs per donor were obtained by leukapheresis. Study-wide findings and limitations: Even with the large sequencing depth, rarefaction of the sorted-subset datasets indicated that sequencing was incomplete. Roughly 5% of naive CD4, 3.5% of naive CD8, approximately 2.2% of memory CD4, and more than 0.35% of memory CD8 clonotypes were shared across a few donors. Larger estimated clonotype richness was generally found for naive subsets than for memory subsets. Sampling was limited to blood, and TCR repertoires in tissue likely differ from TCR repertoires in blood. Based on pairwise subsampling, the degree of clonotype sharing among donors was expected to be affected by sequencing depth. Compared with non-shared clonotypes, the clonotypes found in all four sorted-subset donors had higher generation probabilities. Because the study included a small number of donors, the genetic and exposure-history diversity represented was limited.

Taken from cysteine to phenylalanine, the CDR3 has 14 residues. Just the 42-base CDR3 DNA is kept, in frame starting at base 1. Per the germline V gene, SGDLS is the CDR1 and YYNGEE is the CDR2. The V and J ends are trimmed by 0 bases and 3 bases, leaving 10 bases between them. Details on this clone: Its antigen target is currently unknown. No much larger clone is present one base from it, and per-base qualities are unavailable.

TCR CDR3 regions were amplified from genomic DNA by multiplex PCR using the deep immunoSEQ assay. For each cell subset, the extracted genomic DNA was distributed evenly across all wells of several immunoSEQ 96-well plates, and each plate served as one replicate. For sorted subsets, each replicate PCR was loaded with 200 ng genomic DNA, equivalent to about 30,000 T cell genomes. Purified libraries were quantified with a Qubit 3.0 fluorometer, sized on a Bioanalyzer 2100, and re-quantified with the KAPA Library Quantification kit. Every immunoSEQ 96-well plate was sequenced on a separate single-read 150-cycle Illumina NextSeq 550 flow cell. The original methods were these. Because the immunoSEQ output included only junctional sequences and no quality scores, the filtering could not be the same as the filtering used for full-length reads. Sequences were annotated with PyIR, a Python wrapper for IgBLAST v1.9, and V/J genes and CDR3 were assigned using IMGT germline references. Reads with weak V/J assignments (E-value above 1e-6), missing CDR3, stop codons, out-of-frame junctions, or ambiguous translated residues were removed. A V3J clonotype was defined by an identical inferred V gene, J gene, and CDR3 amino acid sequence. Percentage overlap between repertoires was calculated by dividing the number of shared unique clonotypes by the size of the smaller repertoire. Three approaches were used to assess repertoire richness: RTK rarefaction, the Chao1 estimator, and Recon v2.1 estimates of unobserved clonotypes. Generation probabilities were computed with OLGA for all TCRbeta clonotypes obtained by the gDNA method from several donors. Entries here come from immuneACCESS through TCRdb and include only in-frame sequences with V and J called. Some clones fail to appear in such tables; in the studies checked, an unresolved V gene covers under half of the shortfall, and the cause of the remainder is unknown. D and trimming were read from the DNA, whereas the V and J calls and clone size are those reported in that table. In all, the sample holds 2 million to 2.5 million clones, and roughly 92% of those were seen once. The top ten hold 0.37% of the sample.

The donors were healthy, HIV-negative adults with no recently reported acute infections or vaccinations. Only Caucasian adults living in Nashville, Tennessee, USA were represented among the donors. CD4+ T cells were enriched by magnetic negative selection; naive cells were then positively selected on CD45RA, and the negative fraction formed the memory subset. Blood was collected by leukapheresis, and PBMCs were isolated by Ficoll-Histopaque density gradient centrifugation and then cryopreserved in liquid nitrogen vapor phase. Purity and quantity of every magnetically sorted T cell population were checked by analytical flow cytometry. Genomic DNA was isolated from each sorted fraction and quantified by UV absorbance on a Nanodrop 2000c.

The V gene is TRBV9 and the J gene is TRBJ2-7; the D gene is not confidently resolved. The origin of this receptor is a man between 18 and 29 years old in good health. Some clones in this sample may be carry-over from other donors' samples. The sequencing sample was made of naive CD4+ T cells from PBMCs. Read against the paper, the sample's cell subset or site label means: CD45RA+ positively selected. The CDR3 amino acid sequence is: CASSVGVELYEQYF. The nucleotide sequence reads TGTGCCAGCAGCGTAGGTGTAGAACTCTACGAGCAGTACTTC.